Listed below are T cell receptor beta chains from one sample, sequenced in a study of sequential checkpoint blockade in melanoma. Using immunoSEQ multiplex PCR, the repertoire was profiled, and TCRdb retains in-frame clones only, with some absent. The sample has about 10,000 clones; roughly 72% are singletons. The sample in question was CD8+ T cells sorted from blood (inferred from file names), obtained from a patient given nivolumab and ipilimumab in sequence. These receptors came from a human donor with melanoma. The CDR3 runs from the conserved cysteine through the conserved F or W. The D gene is left open where the match is weak. Rows may omit the clone size; those that give it use once, few, many or a size class.

d_gene	v_gene	j_gene	len	abundance	CDR3aa	CDR3nt
.	TRBV4-1	TRBJ2-7	18	.	CASSQEPPGRTLTYEQYF	TGCGCCAGCAGCCAAGAACCCCCCGGAAGGACTCTAACCTACGAGCAGTACTTC
TRBD1	TRBV5-6	TRBJ2-7	14	once	CASSFGTGSYEQYF	TGTGCCAGCAGCTTTGGGACAGGGTCATACGAGCAGTACTTC
.	TRBV19	TRBJ1-2	15	few	CASSQDSASNYGYTF	TGTGCCAGTAGCCAGGACAGCGCCTCTAACTATGGCTACACCTTC
TRBD1	TRBV7-9	TRBJ2-7	16	.	CASSLSSGQAAYEQYF	TGTGCCAGCAGCTTAAGCTCCGGACAGGCGGCTTACGAGCAGTACTTC
.	TRBV6-6	TRBJ2-7	14	few	CASSDPGTTYEQYF	TGTGCCAGCAGTGACCCGGGGACAACCTACGAGCAGTACTTC
.	TRBV9	TRBJ1-5	14	.	CASSVAGSNQPQHF	TGTGCCAGCAGCGTAGCAGGTAGCAATCAGCCCCAGCATTTT
.	TRBV6-1	TRBJ2-7	13	.	CASKGGLSYEQYF	TGTGCCAGCAAGGGCGGACTGTCCTACGAGCAGTACTTC
.	TRBV5-6	TRBJ2-7	12	.	CASSVTQYEQYF	TGTGCCAGCAGCGTGACTCAGTACGAGCAGTACTTC
TRBD1	TRBV7-9	TRBJ2-7	15	.	CASSLGPGQGYEQYF	TGTGCCAGCAGCTTAGGCCCGGGACAGGGCTACGAGCAGTACTTC
TRBD1	TRBV9	TRBJ1-1	15	.	CASSVVFRGDTEAFF	TGTGCCAGCAGCGTAGTTTTCAGGGGGGACACTGAAGCTTTCTTT
TRBD1	TRBV4-3	TRBJ2-7	16	.	CASSQAEGTGGWEQYF	TGCGCCAGCAGCCAAGCGGAGGGGACAGGGGGTTGGGAGCAGTACTTC
.	TRBV5-4	TRBJ1-4	15	.	CASSTRTDSNEKLFF	TGTGCCAGCAGCACTAGGACAGATAGTAATGAAAAACTGTTTTTT
.	TRBV5-8	TRBJ1-4	15	.	CASSRHRPTNEKLFF	TGTGCCAGCAGCCGACACAGGCCAACTAATGAAAAACTGTTTTTT